The 9 T cell receptor beta chains listed next were all sequenced from one sample in a study of molecular identifiers for immune sequencing clone quantification. A single record per CDR3 protein comes from TCRdb applying MiXCR to the PCR reads. This table holds roughly 40,000 distinct CDR3 sequences, roughly 24% found once. The sequencing input was naive CD8+ T cells from blood, with Jurkat cell RNA spiked in. Specified subset: FACS-sorted CD8+CD4-CCR7+CD45RA+ naive T cells. These receptors originate from a human donor in good health. Some libraries in this study had Jurkat cell RNA spiked in.

This clonotype was observed at least ten times. V and J are TRBV4-1 and TRBJ1-5; the match to TRBD1 covers 7 bases. V lost 4 bases, J lost 3 bases, and 9 bases stayed unmatched. The CDR3 consists of 16 residues. CDR1 MGHRA and CDR2 YSYEKL come from the germline V gene. The CDR3: CASSPLQGTLNQPQHF. The CDR3 coding sequence is TGCGCCAGCAGCCCCCTACAGGGGACTCTCAATCAGCCCCAGCATTTT.

The chain uses TRBV29-1 and TRBJ2-1; 7 bases are a match to TRBD2. Per germline, CDR1 SQVTM and CDR2 ANQGSEA. This CDR3 region has 13 residues. With V trimmed by 8 bases and J by 6 bases, 10 bases remained unmatched. The CDR3 DNA sequence: TGCAGCTATGGGAGGGCCGGGGGCAATGAGCAGTTCTTC. This sequence encodes CSYGRAGGNEQFF.

This chain uses TRBV12-3 or TRBV12-4 with TRBJ2-7; the D is unclear. Deletions cut 7 bases from V and 3 bases from J, with 13 bases between. The CDR3 has 13 residues. The CDR3 DNA follows: TGTGCCAGCACTCAAGGCCCAAGCTACGAGCAGTACTTC. It codes for CASTQGPSYEQYF.

Concerning this clonotype: A read error may be the cause here, since a much bigger clone is one base away. Here the CDR3 omits its conserved ending phenylalanine or tryptophan, so a read error is the likely source. The gene calls are TRBV19 and TRBJ2-5, with 13 nucleotides matching TRBD2. Trimming took 1 base from V and 3 from J; bases not matched to a gene: 2. This CDR3 has 16 amino acids. Germline V gene lookup returns CDR1 LNHDA and CDR2 SQIVND (reference sequence). CDR3 DNA: TGTGCCAGTAGTATAGGGACTAGCGGGAGAAAAGAGACCCAGTACCTC. Translation gives CASSIGTSGRKETQYL.

This clonotype was picked up many times. CDR3 DNA sequence: TGCGCCAGCAGCTTCTCTCTTAACGGTAATGAGCAGTTCTTC. It translates to CASSFSLNGNEQFF. The gene calls are TRBV5-1 and TRBJ2-1; D gene uncertain. V lost 2 bases and J 7 bases, leaving 13 bases between the germline ends. CDR1 and CDR2 from the germline V gene are SGHRS and YFSETQ. This CDR3 spans 14 amino acids. Based on the CDR3 plus reference TRBV5-1 and TRBJ2-1, the full variable domain is KAGVTQTPRYLIKTRGQQVTLSCSPISGHRSVSWYQQTPGQGLQFLFEYFSETQRNKGNFPGRFSGRQFSNSRSEMNVSTLELGDSALYLCASSFSLNGNEQFFGPGTRLTVL.

This clonotype came up a few times. The DNA for the CDR3 is TGCGCCAGCAGCCAAGATGGGGGAGGAAGGGCTAATGAAAAACTGTTTTTT. It specifies CASSQDGGGRANEKLFF. The genes are TRBV4-3 and TRBJ1-4; D might be TRBD1 (5 bases). V was trimmed by 0 bases and J by 3 bases, leaving 14 bases between them. The CDR3 contains 17 residues. CDR1 LGHNA and CDR2 YSLEER come from the germline V gene.

This clonotype appeared many times. The chain joins TRBV28 to TRBJ1-1; D gene uncertain. This CDR3 is built from 16 residues. The V end lost 5 bases, the J end lost 1 base, and 17 bases lay between the germline ends. The germline CDR1 and CDR2 sequences are MDHEN and SYDVKM. The CDR3 DNA reads TGTGCCAGCAGTAAGGAGTTTTCGGTACCGAACACTGAAGCTTTCTTT. As protein: CASSKEFSVPNTEAFF.

This clonotype was observed many times. The chain recombines TRBV30 with TRBJ1-2, with 9 bases that match TRBD1. With 2 bases clipped from V and 9 bases from J, the junction kept 10 bases outside the gene matches. This CDR3 is built from 14 residues. Germline lookup yields CDR1 GTSNPN and CDR2 SVGIG (reference sequence). In DNA, the CDR3 is TGTGCCTGGAGTTCAGGACAGGGGTCCAGTAGCTACACCTTC. Translating gives CAWSSGQGSSSYTF.

This clonotype occurred many times. The chain carries TRBV7-9 and TRBJ2-1, with 15 bases aligning to TRBD2. From germline, CDR1 is SEHNR and CDR2 FQNEAQ (reference sequence). The CDR3 consists of 16 residues. The V segment lost 5 bases and the J segment 9 bases; nucleotides outside the gene matches: 8. CDR3 protein: CASSTWTSGRAGEQFF. In DNA, the CDR3 is TGTGCCAGCAGCACGTGGACTAGCGGGAGGGCCGGTGAGCAGTTCTTC. The full variable domain, completed using reference TRBV7-9 and TRBJ2-1, is DTGVSQNPRHKITKRGQNVTFRCDPISEHNRLYWYRQTLGQGPEFLTYFQNEAQLEKSRLLSDRFSAERPKGSFSTLEIQRTEQGDSAMYLCASSTWTSGRAGEQFFGPGTRLTVL.